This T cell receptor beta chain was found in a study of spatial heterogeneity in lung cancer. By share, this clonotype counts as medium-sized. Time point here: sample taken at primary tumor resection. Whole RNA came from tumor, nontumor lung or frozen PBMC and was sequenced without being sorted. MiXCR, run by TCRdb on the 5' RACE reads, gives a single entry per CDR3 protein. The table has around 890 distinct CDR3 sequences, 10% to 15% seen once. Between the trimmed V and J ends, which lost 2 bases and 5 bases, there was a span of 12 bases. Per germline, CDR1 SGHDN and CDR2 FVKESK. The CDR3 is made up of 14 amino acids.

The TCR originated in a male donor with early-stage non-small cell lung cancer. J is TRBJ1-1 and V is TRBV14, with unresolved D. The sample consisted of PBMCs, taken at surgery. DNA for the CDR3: TGTGCCAGCAGCCAACAGGTCTCCGGGACTGAAGCTTTCTTT. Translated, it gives CASSQQVSGTEAFF. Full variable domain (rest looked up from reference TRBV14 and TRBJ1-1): EAGVTQFPSHSVIEKGQTVTLRCDPISGHDNLYWYRRVMGKEIKFLLHFVKESKQDESGMPNNRFLAERTGGTYSTLKVQPAELEDSGVYFCASSQQVSGTEAFFGQGTRLTVV.